This T cell receptor (beta chain) came from a study of T-cell memory formation after mild COVID-19 (dated by TCRdb to the early 2020s). Concerning the study at large: TCR sequence clusters from the two donors were found to be largely donor specific. In a couple of donors, T-cell clones that expanded and contracted after mild COVID-19 were tracked by sequencing TCRalpha and TCRbeta repertoires over time. The cohort comprised two young, previously healthy adult volunteers, one female and one male.

Sequencing instrument: Illumina NovaSeq 6000. TCRalpha and TCRbeta cDNA libraries were constructed by 5'RACE with constant-segment primers, with sample barcodes and unique molecular identifiers being introduced. Trizol reagent was used to extract RNA from every sample. Libraries were amplified in two PCR steps, with a second sample barcode and Illumina TruSeq adapters added in the second step. The libraries were sequenced on an Illumina NovaSeq using 2 x 150 bp paired-end reads. As for the authors' bioinformatics: Reads were demultiplexed and collapsed into UMI-guided consensus sequences with migec v1.2.7. Using mixcr v2.1.11, UMI consensuses were aligned to TRA and TRB V and J templates and then assembled into clonotypes. Clonotypes were classified as expanded or contracted when called significant by both edgeR and NoisET, with noise models trained on biological replicates. For edgeR calls, a false discovery rate-adjusted p below 0.01 and a log2 fold-change threshold of 1 were applied. As an exploratory analysis of dynamics, max-normalized trajectories of the 1000 most abundant clonotypes were examined by PCA with hierarchical clustering. Each responding clone was given a CD4 or CD8 phenotype based on the CD4+ and CD8+ repertoires, which had been sequenced separately. TCRdb itself trimmed the public reads at Q25 with fastp, ran MiXCR and retained productive beta chains. Rows merge per CDR3 protein into single entries with the most common DNA and genes. In this record, the V and J calls reflect TCRdb's handling and not the investigators' own analysis. This sample has more than 300,000 distinct CDR3 sequences in its table, and about 13% of those were observed once. The ten most abundant clones make up around a fifth of the sample.

Beyond this particular receptor, the publication reports: From day 15 to 85, contracting clones showed balanced CD4/CD8 phenotypes, whereas a second wave of clones that expanded from day 15 to 37 leaned towards CD4+. The second-wave clones that peaked on day 37 were not confirmed to be SARS-CoV-2 specific. Some responding clones were detected in pre-infection memory, which suggested that pre-existing cross-reactive memory T cells had joined the SARS-CoV-2 response. Contracting CD4+ clones were located mainly in the CM and EM memory subsets, whereas CD8+ clones were found to be enriched in EMRA. Only a couple of mild cases were covered by the study, and larger cohorts that include severe cases with pre-infection samples were considered necessary.

Ficoll-Paque density gradient centrifugation was the method used to isolate PBMCs. This clonotype was detected a few times. Its antigen is still unknown. No base qualities exist here, and no much larger clone lies one base off it. V loses 0 bases, J loses 4 bases, and the germline ends lie 18 bases apart. From cysteine to phenylalanine, the CDR3 is 17 amino acids long. The read is trimmed to its CDR3 DNA, 51 bases read in frame from base 1. Per the germline V gene, MNHEY is the CDR1 and SVGAGI is the CDR2. This receptor chain uses TRBV6-5 and TRBJ1-1; 5 matching bases give a weak D call of TRBD1. The receptor's source is a man between 18 and 35 years old who had mild COVID-19 (a few samples of this study predate the infection). The sample titles of this study are shuffled in the database, so cell type and time point are left out; the donor was told from shared clones. The specimen was PBMCs or a T cell subset sorted from them (not recorded which). The DNA sequence is as follows: TGTGCCAGCAGTTACTCGATGGATAGGCCTGGGGGCACTGAAGCTTTCTTT. Its translation is CASSYSMDRPGGTEAFF.